This T cell receptor beta chain stems from a study of vaccination effects on CD4 cells after COVID-19. At the level of the study: Post-vaccine specimens arrived a median 72 days past the second dose.

Antigen-specific CD4+ T cells were first expanded with viral peptide pools by the ViraFEST assay and only then sequenced. Upon completion of roughly ten days in culture, CD4+ T cells were isolated. Vaccine administered to participants consisted of two doses of either BNT162b2 or mRNA-1273. This clone was found once. What it binds is not known. The repertoire was sequenced with immunoSEQ multiplex PCR; TCRdb's copy has only in-frame clones and lacks some. The profile shows approximately 25,000 clones, 75% to 80% of them singletons. V shed 5 bases and J 0 bases; nucleotides not matched to a gene: 9. Germline loops: CDR1 LGHNT, CDR2 FRNRAP. This CDR3 is 16 amino acids long.

The chain carries TRBV12-5 and TRBJ2-5; 7 nucleotides agree with TRBD1. The source material was CD4+ T cells from PBMCs cultured with SARS-CoV-2 spike peptides, sampled after COVID-19 vaccination. The origin of this receptor is a human donor who received a COVID-19 vaccine. Some clones in this sample may be carry-over from other donors' samples. CDR3 residues: CASGLWTGLYQETQYF. The CDR3 DNA reads TGTGCTAGTGGTCTCTGGACAGGTTTGTACCAAGAGACCCAGTACTTC.